Shown below are 5 T cell receptor beta chains from a single sample sequenced in a study of spatial heterogeneity in lung cancer. Broader study findings: Within tumors, counts of expanded alpha and beta TCRs tracked tumor mutation counts.

The time point was: sample taken at primary tumor resection. Antigen specificity for these receptors is unknown. One entry per CDR3 protein, called by TCRdb with MiXCR from the 5' RACE reads. The table shows some 9,300 distinct CDR3 sequences, with roughly 51% occurring only once. Sequencing was performed on lung tumor tissue, taken at surgery. The receptors stem from a female donor with early-stage non-small cell lung cancer.

This clonotype was seen a handful of times. In a library made to pick up alpha chains, this beta chain is a stray read with a size that means little. J is TRBJ1-1 and V is TRBV20-1, with D possibly being TRBD1 (5 bases). The CDR3 is 16 amino acids. CDR1 is DFQATT, CDR2 SNEGSKA, per germline (reference sequence). V gave up 1 base and J gave up 0 bases, with 15 bases separating them. This chain's CDR3 is CSARGRARGLNTEAFF. The CDR3 nucleotides are TGCAGTGCTAGAGGCAGGGCGAGGGGCCTGAACACTGAAGCTTTCTTT.

Details on this clonotype: This beta chain is a stray sequence in a library constructed for alpha chains; its clone size is not meaningful. This chain joins TRBV7-2 and TRBJ1-1; TRBD1 is a possible D gene (5 bases). In germline, CDR1 is SGHTA, CDR2 FQGNSA. There are 14 residues in the CDR3. V gave up 7 bases and J gave up 3 bases, with 15 bases separating them. This CDR3 reads CASTVAGQYTEAFF. CDR3 nucleotide sequence: TGTGCCAGCACTGTCGCGGGGCAGTACACTGAAGCTTTCTTT.

To note about this clonotype: Since the library was made to target alpha chains, this beta chain is a stray read and its abundance is not meaningful. This sequence joins TRBV20-1 and TRBJ2-7; 7 nucleotides match TRBD1. J gave up 3 bases and V 2 bases, and 4 bases lay outside the gene matches. Germline V gene data show CDR1 as DFQATT and CDR2 as SNEGSKA (reference sequence). The CDR3 is 13 residues long. The CDR3 coding sequence is TGCAGTGCTAGAAAGGGGGCTGTCTACGAGCAGTACTTC. Protein product: CSARKGAVYEQYF.

This clonotype was counted only a few times. Within a library made for alpha chains, this beta chain is off target, and its count is uninformative. This rearrangement joins TRBV7-9 to TRBJ2-3; D perhaps matches TRBD2 (6 bases). CDR1 SEHNR and CDR2 FQNEAQ come from the germline V gene (reference sequence). Trimming left V 5 bases short and J 5 bases short, with 14 bases between. The CDR3 length is 14 residues. CDR3: CASSPMGGGDTQYF. The CDR3 nucleotides are TGTGCCAGCAGCCCCATGGGAGGAGGAGATACGCAGTATTTT.

This clonotype was observed a handful of times. This beta chain came through as a stray read in a library set up for alpha chains, and its size says little. The rearrangement joins TRBV6-1 to TRBJ2-1; tentative D call: TRBD1 (7 bases). The CDR3 is made up of 15 amino acids. Trimming pared 7 bases from V and 5 bases from J, leaving 18 bases between. CDR1 and CDR2 (germline): MNHNS, SASEGT. This CDR3 is CASTLRQGGHNEQFF. In DNA form, the CDR3 reads TGTGCCAGCACCCTAAGGCAGGGGGGACACAATGAGCAGTTCTTC.